This T cell receptor (beta chain) was recovered during a study of shared clonotypes between healthy human individuals. Study-level points and caveats: Tissue TCR repertoires likely differ from these blood-only repertoires. On the whole, naive subsets had larger estimated richness than memory subsets had.

CD8 cells regarded as naive lacked CD45RO, were positively chosen for CCR7, and omitted terminally differentiated effector memory CD45RA+ cells. Turning to this clone: Antigen specificity is unknown.

CDR3 length: 16 amino acids. V lost 8 bases to trimming and J lost 1 base, with 17 bases between them. Germline loops: CDR1 LNHDA, CDR2 SQIVND (reference sequence). The repertoire was sequenced with immunoSEQ multiplex PCR; TCRdb's copy has only in-frame clones and lacks some. The data contain 800,000 or so clones, just over 95% of them seen just once; the ten biggest clones take up under 0.3%. The sample taken for sequencing was naive CD8+ T cells sorted from blood. The clonotype originates from a man aged 25 to 45 in good health. The gene calls are TRBV19 and TRBJ1-4; D may be TRBD1 (6 bases). CDR3 sequence reads: CASDSGGWGTNEKLFF. The CDR3 bases are TGTGCCAGTGACAGCGGGGGCTGGGGAACTAATGAAAAACTGTTTTTT. The full variable domain, with the rest looked up from reference TRBV19 and TRBJ1-4, is DGGITQSPKYLFRKEGQNVTLSCEQNLNHDAMYWYRQDPGQGLRLIYYSQIVNDFQKGDIAEGYSVSREKKESFPLTVTSAQKNPTAFYLCASDSGGWGTNEKLFFGSGTQLSVL.